Shown below are 9 T cell receptor beta chains from a single sample sequenced in a study of regulatory T cells in long-lasting Graves disease (dated by TCRdb to about 2021). The label giving this sample's time point can be read as: newly diagnosed GD, antithyroid drugs for less than 3 months. For both TCR sequencing and RNA sequencing, RNA was extracted from PBMCs in TRIzol. Receptors were amplified or captured by multiplex PCR. The reads were generated on an Illumina HiSeq 4000. To build TCR beta libraries, CDR3 regions were amplified by Arm-PCR using iRepertoire HTBI primers. Through fastp at Q25 and MiXCR, TCRdb rebuilt clones from the public reads, retaining in-frame beta chains. Rows merge per CDR3 protein into single entries with the most common DNA and genes. This sample holds approximately 490,000 distinct CDR3 sequences; under 20% were observed only once. Of the sample, 12% falls within the top ten clones.

These data are also associated with another study on T cells in Graves' hyperthyroidism and ophthalmopathy.

The source was peripheral blood mononuclear cells (PBMCs), collected at new diagnosis, from a patient treated with antithyroid drugs. The receptors shown here come from a man aged 40-55 years with Graves disease. Donor details come from another sample of the same person, matched by shared clones.

This clonotype was counted at least ten times. The rearrangement links TRBV12-3 or TRBV12-4 to TRBJ2-1, with 9 bases that match TRBD2. With 5 bases clipped from V and 10 bases from J, the junction kept 6 bases outside the gene matches. The CDR3 is 13 residues long. This CDR3 is CASSGGRAGEQFF. CDR3 nucleotides: TGTGCCAGCAGTGGCGGGAGGGCCGGCGAGCAGTTCTTC.

This rearrangement joins TRBV5-1 to TRBJ1-4; D is unclear. Trimming pared 0 bases from V and 1 base from J, leaving 10 bases between. Germline-derived CDR1 and CDR2 are SGHRS and YFSETQ. There are 16 residues in the CDR3. In nucleotides, the CDR3 is TGCGCCAGCAGCTTGGCCGTACGGGAAACTAATGAAAAACTGTTTTTT. Amino acids: CASSLAVRETNEKLFF.

The sample holds many counts of this clonotype. V gene TRBV28 combines with J gene TRBJ2-4, with D hard to call. The length of the CDR3 is 15 residues. CDR1 is MDHEN and CDR2 is SYDVKM in the germline V gene. Trimming stripped 3 bases from V and 1 base from J, with 10 bases between. CDR3 DNA sequence: TGTGCCAGCAGTTTGATGGCGGCGGCCAAAAACATTCAGTACTTC. As protein: CASSLMAAAKNIQYF. Supplemented by reference TRBV28 and TRBJ2-4, the full variable domain reads DVKVTQSSRYLVKRTGEKVFLECVQDMDHENMFWYRQDPGLGLRLIYFSYDVKMKEKGDIPEGYSVSREKKERFSLILESASTNQTSMYLCASSLMAAAKNIQYFGAGTRLSVL.

This clonotype was detected a few times. The chain recombines TRBV6-2 or TRBV6-3 with TRBJ1-4; D perhaps matches TRBD1 (6 bases). The CDR3 covers 16 residues. CDR1 MNHEY and CDR2 SVGEGT come from the germline V gene. V was cut by 7 bases and J by 0 bases, with 15 bases left in between. The CDR3 sequence is CASTHGGGTTNEKLFF. The CDR3 nucleotides are TGTGCCAGCACCCACGGGGGCGGTACAACTAATGAAAAACTGTTTTTT.

This clonotype was observed many times. The chain employs TRBV20-1 and TRBJ2-7, with D tentatively TRBD2 (6 bases). V lost 0 bases and J lost 2, with 11 bases in between. This CDR3 is built from 14 residues. The V gene's germline CDR1 is DFQATT and CDR2 SNEGSKA (reference sequence). CDR3 bases: TGCAGTGCTAGAGATGGCCAGCGGGCCTACGAGCAGTACTTC. This sequence encodes CSARDGQRAYEQYF.

With regard to this clonotype: This clone may be a read error of a much larger clone one base away. The genes are TRBV2 and TRBJ1-1, with D possibly matching TRBD1 (5 bases). The CDR3 consists of 13 residues. Per the germline V gene, CDR1 is SNHLY and CDR2 is FYNNEI. The V end was cut by 7 bases, the J end by 3 bases, with 12 bases between. The CDR3 nucleotides read TGTGCCAGCACCTGCAGGGTCGACACTGAAGCTTTCTTT. Amino acids: CASTCRVDTEAFF.

This chain uses TRBV27 with TRBJ2-1; D may correspond to TRBD1 or TRBD2 (6 bases each). In germline, CDR1 is MNHEY, CDR2 SMNVEV (reference sequence). The germline V and J ends were trimmed by 6 bases and 7 bases, with 19 bases remaining between them. The CDR3 length is 15 residues. As DNA, the CDR3 is TGTGCCAGCAGGGAAGGGGGGTACCGTGGGAATGAGCAGTTCTTC. Its protein is CASREGGYRGNEQFF.

This clonotype was observed at least ten times. The genes are TRBV7-3 and TRBJ2-3; 14 bases are a match to TRBD2. Unmatched junction bases numbered 8, after V lost 5 bases and J lost 4 bases. Germline-derived CDR1 and CDR2 are SGHTA and FQGTGA. The CDR3 runs 17 residues. The CDR3: CASSPGTSGSRADTQYF. CDR3 DNA: TGTGCCAGCAGCCCCGGGACTAGCGGGAGTAGGGCAGATACGCAGTATTTT.

This clonotype was counted at least ten times. The V call is TRBV28, the J call TRBJ2-7, with 9 bases lining up with TRBD1. CDR3 length: 15 amino acids. Trimming cost V 5 bases and J 4 bases; bases outside gene matches: 9. Germline loops: CDR1 MDHEN, CDR2 SYDVKM. Written as DNA, the CDR3 is TGTGCCAGCAGTCCACTTCCGGGACAGGGTTACGAGCAGTACTTC. It encodes CASSPLPGQGYEQYF.